This T cell receptor (delta chain) was observed in a study of Vδ1+ human thymocytes. Sequences come from RNA converted to cDNA by reverse transcription. Multiplex PCR used pooled V-gene forward primers and a constant-region reverse primer to amplify CDR3s. TCRdb used CATT to re-call clones from the multiplex PCR reads. The data hold 24,000 or so delta-chain clones, with 29% observed a single time. CDR1 TSWWSYY and CDR2 QGS come from the germline V gene. The CDR3 runs to 19 residues. V lost 0 bases, J lost 0 bases, and 20 bases lay in between. This clone was counted a few times. Antigen specificity is unknown. The sample carries other DNA sequences with the same CDR3. Overall study results and limits: In the thymus, TRG and TRD repertoires looked highly polyclonal with Gaussian CDR3 lengths. Many TRG clonotypes were shared between donors; TRD repertoires were essentially private.

Sequenced input: Vdelta1+ gamma-delta thymocytes from the thymus. Documented subset: FACS-sorted CD3+ TCRalphabeta- TCRVdelta1+ TCRVdelta2- thymocytes. The rearrangement uses TRDV1 and TRDJ1; D is perhaps TRDD2 (5 bases). The clonotype comes from a boy younger than two who had congenital heart surgery. The CDR3: CALGELPTFPTWYTDKLIF. The DNA for the CDR3 is TGTGCTCTTGGGGAACTACCTACGTTCCCTACTTGGTACACCGATAAACTCATCTTT.